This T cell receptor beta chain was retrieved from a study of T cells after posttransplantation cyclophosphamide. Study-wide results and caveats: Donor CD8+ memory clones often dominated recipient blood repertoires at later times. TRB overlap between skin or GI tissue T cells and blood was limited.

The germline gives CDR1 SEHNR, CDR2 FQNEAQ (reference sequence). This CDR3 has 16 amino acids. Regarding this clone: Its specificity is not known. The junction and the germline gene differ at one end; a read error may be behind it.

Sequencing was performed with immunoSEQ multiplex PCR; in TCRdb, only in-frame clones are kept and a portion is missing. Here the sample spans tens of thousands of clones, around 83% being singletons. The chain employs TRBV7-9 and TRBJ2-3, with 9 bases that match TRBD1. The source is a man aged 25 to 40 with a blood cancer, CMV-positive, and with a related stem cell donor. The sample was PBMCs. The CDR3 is CASSQATGGGADTQYF. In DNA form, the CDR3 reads TGCGCCAGCAGCCAGGCTACAGGGGGCGGTGCAGATACGCAGTATTTT.